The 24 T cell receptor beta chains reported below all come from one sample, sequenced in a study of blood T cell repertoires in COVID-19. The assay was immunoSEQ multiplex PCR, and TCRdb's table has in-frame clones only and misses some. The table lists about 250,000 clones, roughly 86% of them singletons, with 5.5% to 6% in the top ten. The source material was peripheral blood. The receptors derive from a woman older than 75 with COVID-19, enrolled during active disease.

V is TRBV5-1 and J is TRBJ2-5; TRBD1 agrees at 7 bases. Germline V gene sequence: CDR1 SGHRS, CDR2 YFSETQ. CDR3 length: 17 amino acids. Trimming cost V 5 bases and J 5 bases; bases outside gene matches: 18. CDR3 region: CASRRTGVQGKEETQYF. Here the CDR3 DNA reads TGCGCCAGCAGACGGACGGGCGTACAGGGGAAAGAGGAGACCCAGTACTTC.

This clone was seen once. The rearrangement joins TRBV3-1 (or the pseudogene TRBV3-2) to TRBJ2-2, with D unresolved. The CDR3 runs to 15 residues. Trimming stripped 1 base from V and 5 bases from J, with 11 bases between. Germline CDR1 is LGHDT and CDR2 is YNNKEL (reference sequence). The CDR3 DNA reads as TGTGCCAGCAGCCAAGGGTCTAGATTGACCGGGGAGCTGTTTTTT. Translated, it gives CASSQGSRLTGELFF.

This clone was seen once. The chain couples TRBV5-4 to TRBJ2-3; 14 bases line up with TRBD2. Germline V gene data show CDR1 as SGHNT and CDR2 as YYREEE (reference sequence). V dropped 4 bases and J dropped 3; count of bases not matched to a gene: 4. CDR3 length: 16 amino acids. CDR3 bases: TGTGCCAGCAGCCGACTAGCGGGGGGGCCAACAGATACGCAGTATTTT. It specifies CASSRLAGGPTDTQYF.

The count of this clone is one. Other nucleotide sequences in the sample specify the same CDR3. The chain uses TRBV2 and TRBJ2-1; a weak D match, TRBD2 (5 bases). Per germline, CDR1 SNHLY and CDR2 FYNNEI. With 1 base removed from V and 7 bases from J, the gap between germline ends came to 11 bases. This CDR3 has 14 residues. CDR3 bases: TGTGCCAGCAGTGAAGATTGGGGAGAGAATGAGCAGTTCTTC. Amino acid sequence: CASSEDWGENEQFF.

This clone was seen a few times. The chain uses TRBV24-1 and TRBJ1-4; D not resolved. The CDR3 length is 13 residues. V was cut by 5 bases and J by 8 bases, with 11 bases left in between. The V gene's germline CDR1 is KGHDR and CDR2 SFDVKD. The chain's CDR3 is CATSVPAEEKLFF. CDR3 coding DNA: TGTGCCACCAGTGTTCCAGCGGAGGAAAAACTGTTTTTT.

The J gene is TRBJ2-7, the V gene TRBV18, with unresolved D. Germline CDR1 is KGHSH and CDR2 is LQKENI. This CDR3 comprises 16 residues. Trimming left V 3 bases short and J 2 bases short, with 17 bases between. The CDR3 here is CASSPVRSALTYEQYF. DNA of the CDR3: TGTGCCAGCTCACCCGTGCGGTCGGCCTTGACCTACGAGCAGTACTTC.

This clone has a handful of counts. The DNA for the CDR3 is TGTGCCAGCAGTTTGGGCGGCAGGGTTGAGCAGTTCTTC. It encodes CASSLGGRVEQFF. This chain connects TRBV12-3 or TRBV12-4 to TRBJ2-1, with a possible D match to TRBD1 (5 bases). V lost 3 bases and J 9 bases, leaving 12 bases between the germline ends. There are 13 residues in the CDR3.

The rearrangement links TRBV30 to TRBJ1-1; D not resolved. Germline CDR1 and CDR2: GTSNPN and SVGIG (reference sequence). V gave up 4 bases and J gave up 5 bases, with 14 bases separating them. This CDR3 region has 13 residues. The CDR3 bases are TGTGCCTGGAAGAGGGCCCCGATTACTGAAGCTTTCTTT. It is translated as CAWKRAPITEAFF.

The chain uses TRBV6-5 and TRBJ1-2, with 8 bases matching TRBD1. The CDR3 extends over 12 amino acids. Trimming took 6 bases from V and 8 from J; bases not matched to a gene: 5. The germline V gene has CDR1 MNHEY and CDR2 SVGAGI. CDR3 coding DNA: TGTGCCAGCAGGGAGACAGGGGAAGGCTACACCTTC. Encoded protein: CASRETGEGYTF.

CDR3 residues: CASSVDTGRNTEAFF. In DNA form, the CDR3 reads TGTGCCAGCAGCGTAGATACAGGGAGGAACACTGAAGCTTTCTTT. The chain joins TRBV9 to TRBJ1-1, with D tentatively TRBD1 (6 bases). V was trimmed by 0 bases and J by 1 base, leaving 10 bases between them. Looked up from germline, CDR1 is SGDLS and CDR2 is YYNGEE. The CDR3 consists of 15 residues.

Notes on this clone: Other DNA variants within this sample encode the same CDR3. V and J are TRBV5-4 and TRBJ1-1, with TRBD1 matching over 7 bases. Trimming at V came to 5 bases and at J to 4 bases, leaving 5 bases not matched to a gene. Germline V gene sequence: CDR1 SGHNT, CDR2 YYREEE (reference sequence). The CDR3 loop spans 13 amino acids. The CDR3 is CASSWTGGTEAFF. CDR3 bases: TGTGCCAGCAGTTGGACAGGAGGCACTGAAGCTTTCTTT.

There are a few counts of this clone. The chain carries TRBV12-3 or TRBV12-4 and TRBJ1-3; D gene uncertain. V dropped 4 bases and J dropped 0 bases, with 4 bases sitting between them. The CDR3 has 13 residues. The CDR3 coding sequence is TGTGCCAGCAGTTCAGGCTCTGGAAACACCATATATTTT. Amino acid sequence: CASSSGSGNTIYF.

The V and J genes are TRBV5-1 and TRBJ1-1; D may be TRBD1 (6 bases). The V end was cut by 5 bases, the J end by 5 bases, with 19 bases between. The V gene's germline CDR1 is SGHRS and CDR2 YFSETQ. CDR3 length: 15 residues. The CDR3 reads CASRIGGAGKTEAFF. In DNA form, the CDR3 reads TGCGCCAGCAGGATTGGGGGGGCAGGGAAAACTGAAGCTTTCTTT.

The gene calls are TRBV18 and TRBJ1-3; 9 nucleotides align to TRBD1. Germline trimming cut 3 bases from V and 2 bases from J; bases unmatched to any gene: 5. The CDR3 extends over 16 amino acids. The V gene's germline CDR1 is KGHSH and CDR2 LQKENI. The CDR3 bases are TGTGCCAGCTCACCGGTCCGGGACAGGGCTGGAAACACCATATATTTT. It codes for CASSPVRDRAGNTIYF. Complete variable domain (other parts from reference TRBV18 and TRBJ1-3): NAGVMQNPRHLVRRRGQEARLRCSPMKGHSHVYWYRQLPEEGLKFMVYLQKENIIDESGMPKERFSAEFPKEGPSILRIQQVVRGDSAAYFCASSPVRDRAGNTIYFGEGSWLTVV.

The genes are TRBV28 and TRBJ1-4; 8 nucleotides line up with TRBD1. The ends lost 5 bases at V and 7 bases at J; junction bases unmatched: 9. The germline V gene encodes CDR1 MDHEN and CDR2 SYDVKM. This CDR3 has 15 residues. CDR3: CASSLARGQVEKLFF. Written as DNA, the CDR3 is TGTGCCAGCAGTCTTGCCAGGGGGCAAGTTGAAAAACTGTTTTTT.

This CDR3 is CASSLGTVTYGYTF. The DNA of the CDR3 is TGTGCCAGCTCGTTAGGGACAGTAACTTATGGCTACACCTTC. The chain joins TRBV18 to TRBJ1-2; 7 nucleotides line up with TRBD1. V was pared by 6 bases and J by 5 bases, with 9 bases of the junction left unmatched. The CDR3 sequence is 14 residues long. CDR1 is KGHSH and CDR2 is LQKENI in the germline V gene.

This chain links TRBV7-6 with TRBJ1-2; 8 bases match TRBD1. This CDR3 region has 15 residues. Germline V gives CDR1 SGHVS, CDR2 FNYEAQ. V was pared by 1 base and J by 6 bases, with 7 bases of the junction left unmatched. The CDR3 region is CASSLGGTGVHGYTF. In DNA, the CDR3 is TGTGCCAGCAGCTTAGGAGGGACAGGCGTCCATGGCTACACCTTC.

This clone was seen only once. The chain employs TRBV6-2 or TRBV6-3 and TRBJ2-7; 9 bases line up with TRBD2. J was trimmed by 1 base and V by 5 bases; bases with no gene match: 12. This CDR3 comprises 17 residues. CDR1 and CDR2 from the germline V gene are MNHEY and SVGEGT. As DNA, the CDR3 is TGTGCCAGCAGTCCAGCGTGGGGGCGGGAGGGGTCCTACGAGCAGTACTTC. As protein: CASSPAWGREGSYEQYF.

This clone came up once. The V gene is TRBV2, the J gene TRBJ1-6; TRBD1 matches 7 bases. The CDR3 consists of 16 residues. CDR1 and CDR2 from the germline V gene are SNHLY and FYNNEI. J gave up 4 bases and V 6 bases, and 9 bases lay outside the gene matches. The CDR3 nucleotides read TGTGCCAGCAGCGGAGCAGGGGGAATTTATAATTCACCCCTCCACTTT. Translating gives CASSGAGGIYNSPLHF.

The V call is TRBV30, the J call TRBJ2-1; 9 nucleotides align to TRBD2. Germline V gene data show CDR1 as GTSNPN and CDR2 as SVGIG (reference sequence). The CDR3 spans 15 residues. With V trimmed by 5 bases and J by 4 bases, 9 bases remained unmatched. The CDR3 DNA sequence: TGTGCCTGGGGGGTTACTAGCGGGCCTTACAATGAGCAGTTCTTC. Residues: CAWGVTSGPYNEQFF.

The CDR3 is CASSPLASYNSPLHF. The CDR3 coding sequence is TGTGCCAGCAGCCCCCTGGCCTCCTATAATTCACCCCTCCACTTT. The chain links TRBV9 to TRBJ1-6; D gene unclear. The V gene lost 4 bases and the J gene lost 0 bases, with 8 bases spanning the gap. This CDR3 contains 15 residues. Germline lookup yields CDR1 SGDLS and CDR2 YYNGEE. Combining the CDR3 with reference TRBV9 and TRBJ1-6 gives the whole variable domain DSGVTQTPKHLITATGQRVTLRCSPRSGDLSVYWYQQSLDQGLQFLIQYYNGEERAKGNILERFSAQQFPDLHSELNLSSLELGDSALYFCASSPLASYNSPLHFGNGTRLTVT.

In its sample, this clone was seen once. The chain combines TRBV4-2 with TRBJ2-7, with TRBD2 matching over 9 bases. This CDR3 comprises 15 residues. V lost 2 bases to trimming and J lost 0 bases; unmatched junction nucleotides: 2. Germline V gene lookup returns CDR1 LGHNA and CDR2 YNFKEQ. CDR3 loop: CASSQIAGASYEQYF. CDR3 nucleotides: TGTGCCAGCAGCCAAATAGCGGGGGCCTCCTACGAGCAGTACTTC.

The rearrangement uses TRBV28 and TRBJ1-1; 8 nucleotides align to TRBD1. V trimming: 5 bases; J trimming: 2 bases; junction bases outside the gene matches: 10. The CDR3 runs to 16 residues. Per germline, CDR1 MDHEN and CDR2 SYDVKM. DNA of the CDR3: TGTGCCAGCAGTCCCCAGGGGGCCCGGACCAACACTGAAGCTTTCTTT. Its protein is CASSPQGARTNTEAFF.

CDR3 loop: CASKGFIGQPSGANVLTF. Written as DNA, the CDR3 is TGCGCCAGCAAAGGATTTATAGGACAACCCTCTGGGGCCAACGTCCTGACTTTC. The V gene is TRBV4-1, the J gene TRBJ2-6, with a weak D call TRBD1 (5 bases). V gave up 7 bases and J gave up 0 bases, with 19 bases separating them. This CDR3 spans 18 amino acids. Germline values: CDR1 MGHRA, CDR2 YSYEKL.